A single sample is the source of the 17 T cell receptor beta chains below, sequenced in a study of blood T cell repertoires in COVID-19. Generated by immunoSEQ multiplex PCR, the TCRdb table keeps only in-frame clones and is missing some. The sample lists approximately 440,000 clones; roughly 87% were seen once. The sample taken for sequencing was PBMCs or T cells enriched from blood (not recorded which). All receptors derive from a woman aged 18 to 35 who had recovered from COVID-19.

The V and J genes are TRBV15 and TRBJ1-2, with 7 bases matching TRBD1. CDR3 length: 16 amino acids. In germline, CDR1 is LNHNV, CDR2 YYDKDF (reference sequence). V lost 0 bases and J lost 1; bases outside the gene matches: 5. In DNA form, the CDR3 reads TGTGCCACCAGCAGAGAACGGACAGGCCTTAACTATGGCTACACCTTC. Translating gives CATSRERTGLNYGYTF.

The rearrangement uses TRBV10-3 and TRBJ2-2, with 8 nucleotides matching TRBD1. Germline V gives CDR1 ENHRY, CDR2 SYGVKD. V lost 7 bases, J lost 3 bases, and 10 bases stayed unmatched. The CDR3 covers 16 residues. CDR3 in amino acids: CAITAGGQGDTGELFF. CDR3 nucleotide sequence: TGTGCCATCACTGCGGGTGGACAGGGCGACACCGGGGAGCTGTTTTTT.

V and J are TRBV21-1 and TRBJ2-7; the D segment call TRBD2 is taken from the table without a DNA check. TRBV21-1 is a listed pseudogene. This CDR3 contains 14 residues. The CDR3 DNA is TGTGCCAGCATCCGGGAGGCGGATCCCTACGAGCAGTACTTC. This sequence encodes CASIREADPYEQYF.

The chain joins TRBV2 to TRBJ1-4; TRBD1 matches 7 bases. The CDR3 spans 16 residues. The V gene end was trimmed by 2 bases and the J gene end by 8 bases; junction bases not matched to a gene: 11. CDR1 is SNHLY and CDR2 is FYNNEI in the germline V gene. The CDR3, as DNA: TGTGCCAGCAGTGAACAGAGGGGGCGAGATAAAGAAAAACTGTTTTTT. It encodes CASSEQRGRDKEKLFF.

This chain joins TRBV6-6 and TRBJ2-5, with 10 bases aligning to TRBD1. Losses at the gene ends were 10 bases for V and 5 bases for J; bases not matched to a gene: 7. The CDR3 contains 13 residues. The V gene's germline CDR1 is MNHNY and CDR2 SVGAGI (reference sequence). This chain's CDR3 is CATRGTGEETQYF. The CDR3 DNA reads TGTGCCACCCGAGGGACAGGGGAGGAGACCCAGTACTTC.

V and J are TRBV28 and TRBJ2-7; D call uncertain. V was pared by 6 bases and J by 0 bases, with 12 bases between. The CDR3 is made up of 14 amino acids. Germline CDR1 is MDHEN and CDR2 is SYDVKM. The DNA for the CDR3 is TGTGCCAGCAGCCATCCTCAGGCCTCCTACGAGCAGTACTTC. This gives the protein CASSHPQASYEQYF.

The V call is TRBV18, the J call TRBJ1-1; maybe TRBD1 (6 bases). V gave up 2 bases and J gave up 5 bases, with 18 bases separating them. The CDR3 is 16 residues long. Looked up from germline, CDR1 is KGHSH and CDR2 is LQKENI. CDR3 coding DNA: TGTGCCAGCTCACCATCTCGAGGGCGAGGGGGTACTGAAGCTTTCTTT. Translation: CASSPSRGRGGTEAFF.

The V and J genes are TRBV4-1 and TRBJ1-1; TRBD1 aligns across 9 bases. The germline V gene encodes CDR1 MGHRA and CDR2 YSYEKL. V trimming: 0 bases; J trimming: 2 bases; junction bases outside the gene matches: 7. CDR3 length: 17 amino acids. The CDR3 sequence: CASSQDWTGVGNTEAFF. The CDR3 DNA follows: TGCGCCAGCAGCCAAGATTGGACAGGGGTGGGTAACACTGAAGCTTTCTTT.

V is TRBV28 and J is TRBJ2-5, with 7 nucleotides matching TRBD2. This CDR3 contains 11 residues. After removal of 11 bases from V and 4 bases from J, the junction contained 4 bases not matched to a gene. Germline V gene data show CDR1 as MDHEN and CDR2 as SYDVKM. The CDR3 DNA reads TGTGCCGGGGGGAGGGGAGAGACCCAGTACTTC. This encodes CAGGRGETQYF.

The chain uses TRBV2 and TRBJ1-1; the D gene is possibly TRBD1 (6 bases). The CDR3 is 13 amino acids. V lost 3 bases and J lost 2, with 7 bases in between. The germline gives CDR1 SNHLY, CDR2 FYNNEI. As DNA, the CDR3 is TGTGCCAGCAGTGAGGGACATAACACTGAAGCTTTCTTT. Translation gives CASSEGHNTEAFF.

CDR3 amino acids: CASSVPTGTEGDTQYF. Written as DNA, the CDR3 is TGTGCCAGCAGCGTGCCTACCGGGACAGAAGGAGATACGCAGTATTTT. The chain recombines TRBV9 with TRBJ2-3; 7 nucleotides match TRBD1. CDR3 size: 16 residues. Per germline, CDR1 SGDLS and CDR2 YYNGEE. Trimming removed 2 bases from V and 5 bases from J; junction bases left unmatched: 11.

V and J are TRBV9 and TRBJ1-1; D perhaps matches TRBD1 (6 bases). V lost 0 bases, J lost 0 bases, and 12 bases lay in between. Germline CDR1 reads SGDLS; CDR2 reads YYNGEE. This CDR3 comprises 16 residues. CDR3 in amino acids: CASSVVDSRLNTEAFF. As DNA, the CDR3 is TGTGCCAGCAGCGTAGTGGACAGTCGGCTGAACACTGAAGCTTTCTTT.

The CDR3: CASSQGGRWTEAFF. The CDR3 bases are TGTGCCAGCAGCCAAGGGGGGCGGTGGACTGAAGCTTTCTTT. The rearrangement links TRBV3-1 (or the pseudogene TRBV3-2) to TRBJ1-1; weak D call: TRBD1 (6 bases). Germline loops: CDR1 LGHDT, CDR2 YNNKEL (reference sequence). The V gene lost 1 base and the J gene lost 5 bases, with 11 bases spanning the gap. The CDR3 has 14 residues.

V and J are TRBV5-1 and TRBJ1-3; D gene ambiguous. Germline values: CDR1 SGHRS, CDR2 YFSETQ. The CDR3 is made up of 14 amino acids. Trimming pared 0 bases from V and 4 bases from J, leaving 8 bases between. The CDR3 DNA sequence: TGCGCCAGCAGCTTGGTCGGGTGGGGAAACACCATATATTTT. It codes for CASSLVGWGNTIYF.

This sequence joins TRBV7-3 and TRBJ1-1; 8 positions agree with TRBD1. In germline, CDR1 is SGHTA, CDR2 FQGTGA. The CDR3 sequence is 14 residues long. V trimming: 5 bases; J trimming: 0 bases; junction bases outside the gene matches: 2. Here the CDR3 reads CASSPTGVNTEAFF. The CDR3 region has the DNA TGTGCCAGCAGCCCGACAGGGGTGAACACTGAAGCTTTCTTT.

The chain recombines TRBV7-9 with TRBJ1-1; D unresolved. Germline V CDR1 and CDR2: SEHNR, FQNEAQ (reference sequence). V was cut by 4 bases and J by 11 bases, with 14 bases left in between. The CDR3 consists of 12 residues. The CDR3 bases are TGTGCCAGCAGCTCCAGCGAGGGTTCGGCTTTCTTT. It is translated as CASSSSEGSAFF.

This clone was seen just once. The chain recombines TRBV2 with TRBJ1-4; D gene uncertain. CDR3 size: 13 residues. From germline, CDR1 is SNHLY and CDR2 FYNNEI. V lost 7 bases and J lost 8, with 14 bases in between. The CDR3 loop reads CASTREGGEKLFF. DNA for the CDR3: TGTGCCAGCACCCGCGAAGGAGGCGAAAAACTGTTTTTT.